These 5 T cell receptor beta chains share one sample of origin, sequenced in a study of T cells after yellow fever vaccination. TCRdb used MiXCR to reprocess the 5' RACE reads, holding one entry per CDR3 protein. The profile shows around 70,000 distinct CDR3 sequences, around 7% of them singletons. The material was CD8+ T cells sorted from PBMCs, obtained roughly 5 days after the first yellow fever vaccination. The receptors derive from a man aged 18 to 30 who received the YFV17D yellow fever vaccine.

The gene calls are TRBV7-8 and TRBJ2-3; no firm D call. Germline CDR1 is SGHVS and CDR2 is FQNEAQ. The CDR3 is 15 residues long. V shed 3 bases and J shed 2 bases, with 12 bases lying between them. This CDR3 reads CASSLSLPTTDTQYF. CDR3 in DNA: TGTGCCAGCAGCTTGTCGCTACCGACCACAGATACGCAGTATTTT.

V gene TRBV9 combines with J gene TRBJ2-1; D gene ambiguous. CDR3 length: 11 amino acids. The germline V gene has CDR1 SGDLS and CDR2 YYNGEE. The V and J ends lost 4 bases and 10 bases respectively, with 9 bases between them. DNA for the CDR3: TGTGCCAGCAGCTCCCGGTCGGAGCAGTTCTTC. This codes for CASSSRSEQFF.

This clonotype occurred a few times. The chain uses TRBV6-1 and TRBJ1-5; tentative D call: TRBD1 (6 bases). Germline CDR1 reads MNHNS; CDR2 reads SASEGT. The CDR3 totals 17 residues. V dropped 6 bases and J dropped 6 bases, with 24 bases sitting between them. Written as DNA, the CDR3 is TGTGCCAGCAGACTGAACGTGGGATGGGGAGGGGGTCAGCCCCAGCATTTT. Its protein product is CASRLNVGWGGGQPQHF.

This clonotype occurred many times. The chain employs TRBV3-1 and TRBJ2-7; a possible D gene is TRBD2 (6 bases). CDR1 LGHDT and CDR2 YNNKEL come from the germline V gene (reference sequence). The CDR3 has 15 residues. Trimming removed 1 base from V and 2 bases from J, with 12 bases in between. CDR3 sequence: CASSQVGGMTYEQYF. DNA of the CDR3: TGTGCCAGCAGCCAAGTTGGCGGGATGACCTACGAGCAGTACTTC.

The V call is TRBV27, the J call TRBJ2-7; D perhaps matches TRBD2 (6 bases). The germline V and J ends were trimmed by 6 bases and 4 bases, with 16 bases remaining between them. Germline CDR1 MNHEY, CDR2 SMNVEV (reference sequence). The CDR3 contains 14 residues. This CDR3 reads CASSQLGRPYEQYF. The CDR3 DNA sequence: TGTGCCAGCAGCCAGTTGGGGAGGCCATACGAGCAGTACTTC.